The rows below give T cell receptor beta chains drawn from one sample of a study of cytomegalovirus exposure and HLA in healthy donors. Repertoires were generated with immunoSEQ multiplex PCR, while TCRdb's copy carries only in-frame clones and drops some. The table includes approximately 190,000 clones, about an eighth detected once. The sample taken for sequencing was PBMCs. These TCRs come from a man aged 50 to 60 in good health and CMV-seropositive. The CDR3 runs from the conserved cysteine through the conserved F or W. The D gene is left open where the match is weak. Clone sizes are given selectively: once, few, many, or a class where the clone is expanded.

d_call | clone_size | j_call | v_call | cdr3_nt | cdr3_aa
TRBD1 | few | TRBJ1-5 | TRBV27 | TGTGCCAGCAGTTTAGGACAGGGTTACGGGCAGCCCCAGCATTTT | CASSLGQGYGQPQHF
NA | few | TRBJ2-5 | TRBV6-1 | TGTGCCAGCAGTCCTAGTCGGTGGGAGACCCAGTACTTC | CASSPSRWETQYF
NA | NA | TRBJ1-2 | TRBV7-9 | TGTGCCAGCAGCTTACAGGCTGGCTACACCTTC | CASSLQAGYTF
NA | few | TRBJ2-2 | TRBV10-3 | TGTGCCATCAGTGGGACGGGAAACACCGGGGAGCTGTTTTTT | CAISGTGNTGELFF
NA | few | TRBJ2-2 | TRBV12-5 | TGTGCTAGTGGTTTGGTAGGTAGGCTAGCGCACACCGGGGAGCTGTTTTTT | CASGLVGRLAHTGELFF
TRBD2 | NA | TRBJ2-2 | TRBV14 | TGTGCCAGCAGCCATCGGACTAGCGGGGGCGGGGAGCTGTTTTTT | CASSHRTSGGGELFF
NA | NA | TRBJ2-1 | TRBV21-1 | TGTGCCAGCAGCAAAGGGGGGAGGGAGCAGTTCTTC | CASSKGGREQFF
NA | NA | TRBJ2-5 | TRBV5-1 | TGCGCCAGCAGCTTGCCCAGGGAGACCCAGTACTTC | CASSLPRETQYF
TRBD2 | NA | TRBJ2-7 | TRBV6-1 | TGTGCCAGCAGTGGGGGACTAGCGGGGTCCCGCTACGAGCAGTACTTC | CASSGGLAGSRYEQYF
NA | few | TRBJ1-1 | TRBV10-2 | TGCGCCAGCAGTGAAGGGGGTATGTTAGCTTTCTTT | CASSEGGMLAFF
TRBD1 | few | TRBJ2-7 | TRBV29-1 | TGCAGCGGGGCGGGACAGGGGGGGATCGAGCAGTACTTC | CSGAGQGGIEQYF
TRBD1 | few | TRBJ1-1 | TRBV7-9 | TGTGCCAGCAGGGGGACAGGGACGAACACTGAAGCTTTCTTT | CASRGTGTNTEAFF
NA | few | TRBJ2-3 | TRBV21-1 | TGTGCCAGCAGCAAAGAACCAGGGGGAGGTACAGATACGCAGTATTTT | CASSKEPGGGTDTQYF
TRBD1 | NA | TRBJ1-2 | TRBV4-1 | TGCGCCAGCAGCTCGTTGCCCAGGGACAGCTCCTATGGCTACACCTTC | CASSSLPRDSSYGYTF
NA | NA | TRBJ2-2 | TRBV18 | TGTGCCAGCTCACCACAGCAGGTTCTCGCGAACACCGGGGAGCTGTTTTTT | CASSPQQVLANTGELFF